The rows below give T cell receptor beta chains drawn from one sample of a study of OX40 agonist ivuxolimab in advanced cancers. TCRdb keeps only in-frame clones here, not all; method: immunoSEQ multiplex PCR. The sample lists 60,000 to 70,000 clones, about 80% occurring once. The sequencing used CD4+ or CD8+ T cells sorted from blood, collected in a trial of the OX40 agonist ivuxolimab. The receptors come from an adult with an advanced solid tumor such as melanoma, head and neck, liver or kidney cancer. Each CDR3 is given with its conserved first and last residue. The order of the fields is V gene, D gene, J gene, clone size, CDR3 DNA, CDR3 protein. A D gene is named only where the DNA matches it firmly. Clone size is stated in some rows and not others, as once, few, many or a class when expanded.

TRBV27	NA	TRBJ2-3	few	TGTGCCAGCAGTTTATCGGCAGGCACAGATACGCAGTATTTT	CASSLSAGTDTQYF
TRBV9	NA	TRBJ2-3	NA	TGTGCCAGCAGTAGAGCGGCTCGGGGGCAAGATACGCAGTATTTT	CASSRAARGQDTQYF
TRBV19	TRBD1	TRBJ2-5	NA	TGTGCCAGTAGTATTGGGACAGGGGTAGTAGAGACCCAGTACTTC	CASSIGTGVVETQYF
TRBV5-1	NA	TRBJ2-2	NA	TGCGCCAGCAGCGCCGGGACTGTTCGGGGCACCGGGGAGCTGTTTTTT	CASSAGTVRGTGELFF
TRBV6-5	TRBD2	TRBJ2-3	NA	TGTGCCAGCAGTTACTCGCCAGCGGGGGGGGAAGAGCAGTATTTT	CASSYSPAGGEEQYF
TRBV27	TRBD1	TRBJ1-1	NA	TGTGCCAGCAGTTTATCTTTCACCGGGACAGGAGATGGGAACACTGAAGCTTTCTTT	CASSLSFTGTGDGNTEAFF
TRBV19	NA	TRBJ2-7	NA	TGTGCCAGTAGTATTCTGGCGGACAAGACCTACGAGCAGTACTTC	CASSILADKTYEQYF
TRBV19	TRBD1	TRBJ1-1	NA	TGTGCCAGTAGCCTGGACAGGGTCTACACTGAAGCTTTCTTT	CASSLDRVYTEAFF
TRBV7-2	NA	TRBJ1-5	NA	TGTGCCAGCAGCTTAGATTTCAATCAGCCCCAGCATTTT	CASSLDFNQPQHF
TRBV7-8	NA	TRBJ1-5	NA	TGTGCCAGTAGCCGGAGGGGCAATCAGCCCCAGCATTTT	CASSRRGNQPQHF
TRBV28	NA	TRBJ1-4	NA	TGTGCCAGCAGCTCCAATAGGGTAACAACTAATGAAAAACTGTTTTTT	CASSSNRVTTNEKLFF
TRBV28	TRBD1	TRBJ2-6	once	TGTGCCAGCTCGCGGGTAGACAGGGGTGGGGCCAACGTCCTGACTTTC	CASSRVDRGGANVLTF
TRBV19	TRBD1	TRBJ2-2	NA	TGTGCCAGTAGTATAACTCCCGGGACAGGGTACACCGGGGAGCTGTTTTTT	CASSITPGTGYTGELFF
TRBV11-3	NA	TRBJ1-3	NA	TGTGCCAGCAGCCGTGGGCCAGGCTATAAAGATGGAAACACCATATATTTT	CASSRGPGYKDGNTIYF
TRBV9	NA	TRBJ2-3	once	TGTGCCAGCAGCTTAGGAAACTACTACCACACAGATACGCAGTATTTT	CASSLGNYYHTDTQYF
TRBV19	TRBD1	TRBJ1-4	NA	TGTGCCAGTAGTTCTGGCAGGGGGCAGTCGACGGGTGAAAAACTGTTTTTT	CASSSGRGQSTGEKLFF
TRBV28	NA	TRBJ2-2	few	TGTGCCATCCTAGTCAGGGACACCGGGGAGCTGTTTTTT	CAILVRDTGELFF
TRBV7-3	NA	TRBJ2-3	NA	TGTGCCAGCAGCCCTTTAACGGGCACAGATACGCAGTATTTT	CASSPLTGTDTQYF
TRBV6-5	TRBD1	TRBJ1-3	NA	TGTGCCAGCAGTCCCAGGGGACAGTCTGGAAACACCATATATTTT	CASSPRGQSGNTIYF
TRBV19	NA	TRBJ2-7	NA	TGTGCCAGTAGTCTCAGGCGGAACTACGAGCAGTACTTC	CASSLRRNYEQYF
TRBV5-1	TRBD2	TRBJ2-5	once	TGCGCCAGCAGCTTGAGCGGGGGAGACCTCCAAGAGACCCAGTACTTC	CASSLSGGDLQETQYF
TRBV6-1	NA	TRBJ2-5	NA	TGTGCCAGCAGTGATTCCCACGGCCCCGCGGAGACCCAGTACTTC	CASSDSHGPAETQYF
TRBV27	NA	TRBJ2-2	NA	TGTGCCAGCAGTTTGTCACCGAACACCGGGGAGCTGTTTTTT	CASSLSPNTGELFF
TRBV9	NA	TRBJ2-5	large	TGTGCCAGCAGCCCTAGGCCCCACGAGACCCAGTACTTC	CASSPRPHETQYF
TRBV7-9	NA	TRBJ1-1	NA	TGTGCCAGCAGCTTAGTAACAGATGAAGCTTTCTTT	CASSLVTDEAFF
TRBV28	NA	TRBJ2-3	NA	TGTGCCAGCAGTTCCGGAACGGGGGTTAGGGGCACAGATACGCAGTATTTT	CASSSGTGVRGTDTQYF
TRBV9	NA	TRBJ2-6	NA	TGTGCCAGCAGCGATCCTAGGGAAACCGGGGCCAACGTCCTGACTTTC	CASSDPRETGANVLTF
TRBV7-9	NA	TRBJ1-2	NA	TGTGCCAGCAGCTTAATGGCATCTAACTATGGCTACACCTTC	CASSLMASNYGYTF
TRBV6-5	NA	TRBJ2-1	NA	TGTGCCAGCAGTTACACAAACTCCGGGAATGAGCAGTTCTTC	CASSYTNSGNEQFF
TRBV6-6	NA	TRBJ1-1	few	TGTGCCAGCAGTTACTCAGCAGGAATGAACACTGAAGCTTTCTTT	CASSYSAGMNTEAFF
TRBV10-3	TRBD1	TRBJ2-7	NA	TGTGCCATCAGTGAGGGACAGGGTCCGTACGAGCAGTACTTC	CAISEGQGPYEQYF
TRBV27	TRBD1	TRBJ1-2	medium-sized	TGTGCCAGCAGTCAAGGGACAGTATCCCCCTATGGCTACACCTTC	CASSQGTVSPYGYTF
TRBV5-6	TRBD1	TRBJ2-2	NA	TGTGCCAGCAGCTGGTGGGGGACAGGGGCGGACACCGGGGAGCTGTTTTTT	CASSWWGTGADTGELFF
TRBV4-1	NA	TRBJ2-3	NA	TGCGCCAGCAGCCAAGGTAGCGGAGATACGCAGTATTTT	CASSQGSGDTQYF
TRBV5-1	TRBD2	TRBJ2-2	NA	TGCGCCAGCAGCGAGACGGGGGGGAGTGTCGCCGGGGAGCTGTTTTTT	CASSETGGSVAGELFF
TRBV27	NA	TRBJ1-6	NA	TGTGCCAGCAGGGACGTGAGCTCCTATAATTCACCCCTCCACTTT	CASRDVSSYNSPLHF
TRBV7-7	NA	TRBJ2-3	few	TGTGCCAGCAGCCCCCTAGGCCCAGATACGCAGTATTTT	CASSPLGPDTQYF
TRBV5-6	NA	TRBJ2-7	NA	TGTGCCAGCAGCTACAGGTATAGCTACGAGCAGTACTTC	CASSYRYSYEQYF
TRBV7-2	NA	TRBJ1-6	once	TGTGCCAGCAGCTCGACCCGTACTTCACCCCTCCACTTT	CASSSTRTSPLHF
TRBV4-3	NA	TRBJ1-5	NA	TGCGCCAGCAGCCAGGGAGGGGCAGATTATAGCAATCAGCCCCAGCATTTT	CASSQGGADYSNQPQHF
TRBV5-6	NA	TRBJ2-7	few	TGTGCCAGCAGCCGGGGGTGGGTATCACACGAGCAGTACTTC	CASSRGWVSHEQYF
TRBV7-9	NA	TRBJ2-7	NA	TGTGCCAGCAGCTCTTTATCGGATCTTTCCGAGCAGTACTTC	CASSSLSDLSEQYF
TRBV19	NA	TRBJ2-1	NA	TGTGCCAGTAGTATAGCGGCAAGCTCCTACAATGAGCAGTTCTTC	CASSIAASSYNEQFF
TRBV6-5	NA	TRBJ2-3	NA	TGTGCCAGCAGTTACTCGATCAGCAACACAGATACGCAGTATTTT	CASSYSISNTDTQYF
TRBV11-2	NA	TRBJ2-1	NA	TGTGCCAGCAGCTTAGGAGGGGGGTACAATGAGCAGTTCTTC	CASSLGGGYNEQFF